These 16 T cell receptor beta chains share one sample of origin, sequenced in a study of CD8 T cells in ankylosing spondylitis. Study conclusions and caveats: Blood of patients with ankylosing spondylitis appeared to be characterized by a TCR beta motif of several highly homologous variants.

Each CDR3 protein is one row after TCRdb ran MiXCR on the 5' RACE reads. Of 500,000 to 550,000 distinct CDR3 sequences listed, approximately 11% are singletons. The antigens these receptors bind are not known. Sequencing was performed on blood, either unsorted or a sorted T cell fraction (not recorded which). Source of these receptors: a male donor with ankylosing spondylitis.

V is TRBV20-1 and J is TRBJ2-7, with 8 positions matching TRBD1. With 3 bases clipped from V and 9 bases from J, the junction kept 13 bases outside the gene matches. CDR3 length: 14 amino acids. CDR1 DFQATT and CDR2 SNEGSKA come from the germline V gene (reference sequence). This chain's CDR3 is CSASKGQDLRGQYF. As DNA, the CDR3 is TGCAGTGCTAGTAAGGGACAGGACCTACGAGGGCAGTACTTC.

This clonotype was observed many times. The chain is built from TRBV3-1 and TRBJ2-1; 10 bases map to TRBD2. With 1 base clipped from V and 6 bases from J, the junction kept 0 bases outside the gene matches. The CDR3 covers 14 residues. Germline V lookup: CDR1 LGHDT, CDR2 YNNKEL (reference sequence). The CDR3, as DNA: TGTGCCAGCAGCCAAGCTAGCGGGAGCAATGAGCAGTTCTTC. It specifies CASSQASGSNEQFF.

There are a few counts of this clonotype. The chain joins TRBV5-1 to TRBJ1-4; TRBD1 might be the D (5 bases). Trimming removed 4 bases at V and 8 bases at J, with 12 bases between. The CDR3 runs 13 residues. CDR1 and CDR2 from the germline V gene are SGHRS and YFSETQ. The CDR3 DNA sequence: TGCGCCAGCAGCCCTCCGGGGGAGGAAAAACTGTTTTTT. Protein product: CASSPPGEEKLFF.

This clonotype was seen more than once but under ten times. The V and J genes are TRBV6-1 and TRBJ2-1; a weak D match, TRBD2 (5 bases). This CDR3 region has 13 residues. V was clipped by 10 bases and J by 5 bases, with 15 bases between them. In germline, CDR1 is MNHNS, CDR2 SASEGT. In DNA form, the CDR3 reads TGTGCCACCCGTCGCCCAGCGGACAATGAGCAGTTCTTC. This codes for CATRRPADNEQFF.

The table lists this clonotype with many counts. The chain employs TRBV5-1 and TRBJ1-6; perhaps TRBD1 as D (6 bases). The V end lost 4 bases, the J end lost 7 bases, and 15 bases lay between the germline ends. CDR3 length equals 15 residues. Looked up from germline, CDR1 is SGHRS and CDR2 is YFSETQ. The CDR3 DNA is TGCGCCAGCAGCATAACGACGGACAGAAATTCACCCCTCCACTTT. Translating it yields CASSITTDRNSPLHF.

This clonotype was recorded a few times. The rearrangement links TRBV20-1 to TRBJ2-7, with TRBD1 matching 12 bases. Germline V lookup: CDR1 DFQATT, CDR2 SNEGSKA (reference sequence). J lost 4 bases, V lost 5 bases, and 9 bases had no gene match. The CDR3 is made up of 15 amino acids. The DNA for the CDR3 is TGCAGTGCTTTACTCCGGGACAGGGGGCCATACGAGCAGTACTTC. Residues: CSALLRDRGPYEQYF.

This clonotype occurred a few times. This chain joins TRBV4-1 and TRBJ2-5; the D gene is possibly TRBD1 (5 bases). Germline CDR1 and CDR2: MGHRA and YSYEKL. There are 15 residues in the CDR3. Trimming took off 2 bases at V and 1 base at J, with 11 bases between the two ends. The CDR3 reads CASSQNDRSQETQYF. The CDR3 DNA is TGCGCCAGCAGCCAAAATGACAGATCCCAAGAGACCCAGTACTTC.

The chain employs TRBV20-1 and TRBJ1-6; 8 nucleotides match TRBD1. This CDR3 spans 13 amino acids. Germline CDR1 is DFQATT and CDR2 is SNEGSKA (reference sequence). J was trimmed by 10 bases and V by 6 bases; bases with no gene match: 8. The chain's CDR3 is CSATPGQVSPLHF. Written as DNA, the CDR3 is TGCAGTGCGACTCCGGGACAGGTCTCACCCCTCCACTTT.

This chain links TRBV11-2 with TRBJ2-7, with D unclear. V shed 5 bases and J shed 4 bases, with 18 bases lying between them. The CDR3 consists of 15 residues. The germline gives CDR1 SGHAT, CDR2 FQNNGV. The CDR3 DNA reads TGTGCCAGCAGCCTACTCGGTAGTTCGTATTACGAGCAGTACGTC. Its translation: CASSLLGSSYYEQYV.

The CDR3 protein is CSVEGDGANVLTF. In DNA form, the CDR3 reads TGCAGCGTTGAGGGGGACGGGGCCAACGTCCTGACTTTC. The V and J genes are TRBV29-1 and TRBJ2-6; perhaps D is TRBD1 or TRBD2 (5 bases each). Trimming took off 3 bases at V and 4 bases at J, with 7 bases between the two ends. Looked up from germline, CDR1 is SQVTM and CDR2 is ANQGSEA. This CDR3 contains 13 residues.

The CDR3 nucleotides read TGTGCCAGCAGTGTCGCCGGGACGTCGGAGACCCAGTACTTC. Amino acids: CASSVAGTSETQYF. The rearrangement joins TRBV12-3 or TRBV12-4 to TRBJ2-5, with D perhaps assigned TRBD1 or TRBD2 (5 bases each). Trimming stripped 5 bases from V and 5 bases from J, with 15 bases between. The CDR3 sequence is 14 residues long.

The chain couples TRBV5-1 to TRBJ2-7; 10 bases agree with TRBD1. The CDR3 consists of 13 residues. The V and J ends lost 2 bases and 5 bases, in that order; junction bases with no gene match: 1. CDR1 and CDR2 from the germline V gene are SGHRS and YFSETQ. CDR3 residues: CASSLGTGDEQYV. The CDR3 DNA sequence: TGCGCCAGCAGCTTAGGGACAGGGGACGAGCAGTACGTC.

The genes are TRBV12-3 or TRBV12-4 and TRBJ1-6; TRBD1 matches 7 bases. The V segment lost 5 bases and the J segment 10 bases; nucleotides outside the gene matches: 5. CDR3 length: 13 residues. Written as DNA, the CDR3 is TGTGCCAGCAGTGTTACAGGGGAGTCACCCCTCCACTTT. Translating it yields CASSVTGESPLHF.

This clonotype was seen ten or more times. The rearrangement uses TRBV9 and TRBJ2-7; TRBD2 matches at 7 bases. The germline V gene has CDR1 SGDLS and CDR2 YYNGEE. V gave up 4 bases and J gave up 3 bases; unmatched junction bases: 7. This CDR3 contains 14 residues. The chain's CDR3 is CASSIGIAGYEQYF. The CDR3 DNA follows: TGTGCCAGCAGCATAGGAATAGCGGGCTACGAGCAGTACTTC.

As regards this clonotype: This could be a read error, since a much larger clone is one nucleotide away. This chain connects TRBV5-6 to TRBJ1-5; no reliable D call. The CDR3 extends over 13 amino acids. Germline assignment: CDR1 SGHDT and CDR2 YYEEEE. Here the CDR3 DNA reads TGTGGCAGCAGTGGAGGGAAGGATCAGCCCCAGCATTTT. It encodes CGSSGGKDQPQHF.

This clonotype was counted at least ten times. This chain's CDR3 is CASRAYSKGNEQFF. CDR3 nucleotides: TGTGCCAGCAGAGCTTACTCTAAGGGTAATGAGCAGTTCTTC. The V gene is TRBV27, the J gene TRBJ2-1; D not resolved. The CDR3 is 14 residues long. The germline V gene has CDR1 MNHEY and CDR2 SMNVEV (reference sequence). The ends were cut back, 6 bases at V and 7 bases at J, with 16 bases in the middle.